The 5 T cell receptor beta chains below come from one sample, sequenced in a study of read filtering for tumor transcriptome and immune sequencing (dated by TCRdb to 2018 to 2021). Sequencing was carried out with an Illumina HiSeq 4000. Starting from 400 ng RNA, TCR libraries were constructed with the Immunoverse kit using molecular barcoded adaptors that cover the alpha/delta and beta/gamma chains. TCRdb reran the public reads through fastp at Q25 and MiXCR, keeping productive beta chains. Rows merge per CDR3 protein into single entries with the most common DNA and genes. Present in this sample are 40,000 to 50,000 distinct CDR3 sequences, approximately 19% of which were seen just once. The top ten hold less than 20% of the sample. Sequences were obtained from a population of CD138-negative cells sorted from bone marrow. Sample cell subset or site, as interpreted from the label and publication: bone marrow mononuclear cells depleted of CD138+ plasma/myeloma cells by negative magnetic selection. The receptors originated from a donor at least 40 years old with multiple myeloma.

The table lists this clonotype with many counts. This chain connects TRBV15 to TRBJ1-3, with a possible D match to TRBD1 (5 bases). The germline CDR1 and CDR2 sequences are LNHNV and YYDKDF (reference sequence). Trimming pared 0 bases from V and 14 bases from J, leaving 8 bases between. This CDR3 is 11 amino acids long. The CDR3 region has the DNA TGTGCCACCAGCAGAGATGGGGCCTTATATTTT. Amino acids: CATSRDGALYF. Filled out from reference TRBV15 and TRBJ1-3, the complete variable domain reads DAMVIQNPRYQVTQFGKPVTLSCSQTLNHNVMYWYQQKSSQAPKLLFHYYDKDFNNEADTPDNFQSRRPNTSFCFLDIRSPGLGDTAMYLCATSRDGALYFGEGSWLTVV.

The table lists this clonotype with many counts. The CDR3 loop is CATSDFFERSTDTQYF. The CDR3 DNA follows: TGTGCCACCAGTGATTTTTTTGAGCGGAGCACAGATACGCAGTATTTT. The chain links TRBV24-1 to TRBJ2-3; D may be TRBD2 (5 bases). CDR3 length: 16 residues. The germline gives CDR1 KGHDR, CDR2 SFDVKD. Trimming removed 1 base from V and 0 bases from J, with 10 bases in between.

This clonotype was counted many times. This rearrangement joins TRBV19 to TRBJ2-1; tentative D call: TRBD2 (6 bases). Germline values: CDR1 LNHDA, CDR2 SQIVND (reference sequence). The CDR3 runs 13 residues. Trimming cost V 6 bases and J 5 bases, with 11 bases left between them. CDR3 residues: CASRGGADNEQFF. In DNA, the CDR3 is TGTGCCAGTAGGGGCGGGGCAGACAATGAGCAGTTCTTC.

A note on this clonotype: This may be a read error: a much more frequent sequence differs by one nucleotide. The chain couples TRBV19 to TRBJ2-7; the match to TRBD1 covers 9 bases. The CDR3 runs to 15 residues. CDR1 and CDR2 (germline): LNHDA, SQIVND (reference sequence). V shed 6 bases, J shed 6 bases, and the junction held 12 bases outside the gene matches. DNA of the CDR3: TGTGCCAGTAGCACCAGCCGGGACAGGGTCTTCGAGCAGTACTTC. It specifies CASSTSRDRVFEQYF. Combining the CDR3 with reference TRBV19 and TRBJ2-7 gives the whole variable domain DGGITQSPKYLFRKEGQNVTLSCEQNLNHDAMYWYRQDPGQGLRLIYYSQIVNDFQKGDIAEGYSVSREKKESFPLTVTSAQKNPTAFYLCASSTSRDRVFEQYFGPGTRLTVT.

This clonotype was picked up many times. The chain has TRBV29-1 and TRBJ1-6, with a tentative D call TRBD1 (5 bases). In germline, CDR1 is SQVTM, CDR2 ANQGSEA. V gave up 4 bases and J gave up 8 bases, with 15 bases separating them. The CDR3 sequence is 14 residues long. The CDR3 sequence is CSVASDTKDSPLHF. The CDR3 bases are TGCAGCGTTGCGTCGGACACGAAGGATTCACCCCTCCACTTT.